The entry that follows covers one T cell receptor beta chain sequence. The antigen is not known. Treatment: roughly 10-day PBMC culture with coronavirus spike peptide pools or control peptides (ViraFEST assay). Sequence data for DNA of cultured CD4+ T cells were generated by the Oncomine TCR Beta short-read assay. Genomic DNA extraction was carried out from cultured CD4+ T cells. TCRdb passed the PCR reads through MiXCR, listing each CDR3 protein once. The table shows 20,000 or so distinct CDR3 sequences, with about 45% occurring only once. After removal of 5 bases from V and 7 bases from J, the junction contained 7 bases not matched to a gene. The CDR3 sequence is 14 residues long. The sample belongs to a study of vaccination and CD4 T cells after COVID-19. Study-wide background: Convalescent individuals numbered four females and six males, two being Hispanic. The study's findings and limits: Convalescent patients had a median approximately 86% of post-vaccine SARS-CoV-2-reactive clones that were detected only after vaccination, not before it.

This chain uses TRBV12-3 or TRBV12-4 with TRBJ2-4; 8 bases match TRBD2. This receptor was taken from a human donor with COVID-19. Sequenced sample: cultured CD4+ T cells from blood. In DNA, the CDR3 is TGTGCCAGCAGTATCGGGGGGGCGGTGAACATTCAGTACTTC. It translates to CASSIGGAVNIQYF.